Sequencing of this T cell receptor beta chain was carried out in a study of T cells after yellow fever vaccination. There are a few counts of this clonotype. This CDR3 has 17 amino acids. The V gene end was trimmed by 7 bases and the J gene end by 4 bases; junction bases not matched to a gene: 14. Germline V gene data show CDR1 as MNHEY and CDR2 as SVGAGI. TCRdb called the 5' RACE reads again in MiXCR, with one record for every CDR3 protein. The sample includes about 320,000 distinct CDR3 sequences, approximately 11% seen only once; the top ten take about 3%. The V and J genes are TRBV6-5 and TRBJ2-2; the match to TRBD2 covers 8 bases. The material was CD4+ T cells sorted from PBMCs, obtained 45 days after the yellow fever booster vaccination. This receptor was identified in a man aged 18-30 years who received the YFV17D yellow fever vaccine. This CDR3 is CASTLLGGGGPTGELFF. CDR3 bases: TGTGCCAGCACCCTCCTCGGGGGCGGGGGGCCCACCGGGGAGCTGTTTTTT.